This entry is about one T cell receptor (beta chain). This clone was seen a handful of times. No cognate antigen has been identified for it. It has no much larger one-base neighbor in the sample; base qualities were not kept. The CDR3 runs 13 amino acids, cysteine and phenylalanine included. The sequence is cut down to CDR3 DNA, 39 bases in frame from base 1. From V the trimming removes 7 bases and from J it removes 3 bases, while the gene matches leave 1 base of the junction unaccounted for. Reading the germline V gene gives CDR1 MNHEY and CDR2 SVGAGI. The cohort consisted of 600 or so healthy bone marrow donors. At the time of sampling, every cohort member was nominally healthy, though immune exposures that went unrecorded were likely present. The donor was CMV seronegative and was included in the group of a few hundred seronegative cohort members. A peripheral blood sample was provided by each donor, and peripheral blood mononuclear cells were used for TCR beta sequencing. Genomic DNA was extracted from the blood cell samples with the Qiagen DNeasy Blood Extraction Kit.

Library construction relied on the immunoSEQ multiplex PCR assay. For the multiplex PCR, a mixture combining 60 forward primers for TCR Vbeta segments and 13 reverse primers for TCR Jbeta segments was used. Amplification of the CDR3 region of rearranged TCR beta genes was performed with a multiplex PCR assay on genomic DNA. The Illumina HiSeq System was used to sequence the amplified TCR beta libraries as 87-base-pair reads. On the authors' methods: A later analysis counted some 80 million unique TCR beta chains across the approximately 700 repertoires, and around 12 million of these chains were shared by at least two donors. To remove PCR and sequencing errors, raw reads were error-corrected and collapsed into unique sequences using a nearest-neighbor algorithm that merged closely related sequences. CDR3 sequences were aligned to IMGT reference sequences to assign V, D and J gene segments. For a sequence to be retained, a match of at least six nucleotides to both a V gene segment and a J gene segment was required. A rearrangement was called productive if the CDR3 had no stop codons and remained in frame with V and J, and every other rearrangement was called non-productive. CDR3 was defined by IMGT convention, running from the second conserved V-encoded cysteine to the conserved J-encoded phenylalanine. The earlier analysis of about 530 of the donors excluded any sequence lacking an unambiguous match to a single V gene segment. In an earlier analysis of 587 of the donors, a V segment was called functional when productive rearrangements were above 56.7%, and segregating when the standard deviation between donors exceeded 5%. A statistical classification framework was developed to diagnose cytomegalovirus status using the catalog of TCR beta chain sequences. V and J gene assignment, in a later analysis, came from comparing TCR nucleotide sequences with IMGT/GENE-DB human TR gene sequences. The TCRdist pipeline was used in a later analysis to assign CDR3 sequences and most-parsimonious VDJ recombination scenarios. In a later analysis, each TCR beta chain was defined by its CDR3 amino acid sequence together with its V-gene family, and reads lacking a unique V-gene family were excluded. As a way to deal with suspected cross-contamination and a sequencing artifact, a later analysis dropped approximately 590 nucleotide sequences that were highly shared and had low generation probability. In a later analysis, a clonal expansion index was calculated for each public chain from normalized within-repertoire ranks of inferred template counts. In a later analysis, generation probabilities were computed with a VDJ recombination model fitted to out-of-frame rearrangements, and the resulting probabilities were checked against IGoR. A later analysis scored TCR-TCR, TCR-HLA and TCR-CMV co-occurrence with hypergeometric tests, applying a repertoire-size bias correction to TCR pairs. False discovery rates were estimated in a later analysis by permuting HLA or CMV assignments 20 times. In a later analysis, co-occurring TCRs were grouped using DBSCAN, with TCRdist sequence similarity added in when clustering inside HLA-allele-positive subsets. For co-occurrence clustering, repertoires with fewer than 30,000 or more than 120,000 public chains were excluded, along with four to six repertoires with anomalous nucleotide sharing. TCRdb retrieved this table from immuneACCESS and kept in-frame rearrangements only. Not all clones are present; in checked studies, unresolved V genes account for under half, and no reason is known for the remainder. D and trimming come from the DNA, and the V and J calls and clone size come from that table. This sample lists some 110,000 clones; nearly 15% were detected once. The ten largest clones take up about 0.79% of the sample.

This record comes from a study of cytomegalovirus exposure and HLA in healthy donors (TCRdb year 2017). Concerning the study at large: According to an earlier analysis of several hundred of the donors, some 180 million T cells yielded over 90 million unique TCR beta sequences and 276 Gb of sequence data. Approximately 300 gigabases of sequencing data and 91 million or so unique TCR sequences made up an early release that covered some 640 HLA-typed donors. The genetic ancestry cluster associated with self-reported Caucasian donors included about 81% of the roughly 390 genotyped donors. The study was designed to test whether signatures of past pathogen exposure could be identified by cataloging public T cell receptors. The T cell repertoires of around 670 subjects were profiled by immunosequencing and related to cytomegalovirus serostatus. A separate validation cohort of 90 to 150 different subjects was used in addition to the roughly 720-subject first cohort. To predict cytomegalovirus infection status, the study brought together high-throughput TCR immunosequencing, statistical association of individual TCRs with disease status, and machine learning. A later analysis re-analyzed previously published TCR beta repertoires from 666 donors and added high-resolution HLA genotyping to study TCR occurrence patterns. Rather than drawing on any new phenotypic data, the later analysis identified candidate immune exposures from TCR beta sequences and the way those sequences occurred across donors. An earlier analysis of around 540 of the donors applied high-throughput TCR beta sequencing to assess whether each TCR beta V gene segment acted as functional or pseudogenic. Donor age, sex, ethnicity and CMV serostatus were compiled together with the repertoire data. In a later genetic analysis, genome-wide SNP genotypes for about three fifths of the 666 donors were used, and that subset was treated as a discovery cohort. All discovery cohort repertoires had been generated on a single sequencing platform. Both class I and class II loci were covered by HLA typing, at four-digit resolution. The number of typed donors differed by locus: roughly 629-640 for A, B, C, DRB1 and DQB1; approximately 520 for DQA1; 606 for DPA1; and about 470 for DPB1. Because of strong linkage in the cohort, five DR-DQ haplotypes were treated as single units for association and clustering. On average, about 240,000 unique TCR beta nucleotide sequences were sequenced per donor among some 430 genotyped donors of the cohort, with 15% to 20% of those sequences being non-productive. Here is what the overall study found, with its caveats: Because some donors lacked HLA typing at each locus, the association tests relied only on the typed subset. Only TCR beta chains were sequenced in this cohort, and the absence of alpha or paired-chain data limited detectable features. Compared with equally common non-associated chains, HLA-associated TCR beta chains in a later analysis were more clonally expanded and had lower generation probabilities. In a later analysis, TCR association rates were found to vary across HLA loci, with the most associated TCRs seen for DRB1 alleles and the fewest for HLA-C alleles. Some IMGT-functional V segments, including TRBV6-2 and TRBV6-3, could not be distinguished by the 87-base-pair reads and were therefore excluded. A later analysis associated roughly 17,000 TCR beta sequences with specific HLA alleles at a false discovery rate of 0.05. A further reported finding was that TCR beta sequences accurately predicted the HLA-A and HLA-B alleles for most subjects in the first cohort. While some public TCRs were present in many individuals, most TCR sequences turned up only very rarely across donors. Most CMV-associated TCR beta chains appeared to be HLA-restricted in a later analysis, and the HLA associations seemed to be driven largely by CMV exposure. Roughly uniform sequencing depth across donors was assumed in presence/absence analyses, although this assumption may not hold. It was suggested by the authors that the approach could potentially be generalized to other disease states and immunological phenotypes. Because counts were too low, about 18 rarely observed V segments, including chromosome 9 orphons, were excluded from the earlier analysis of fewer than 650 of the donors. Compared with the approximately 670-donor mean, donors in an Asian-associated ancestry cluster had fewer N-insertions in productive TCRs, according to a later genetic analysis. The classifier was reported to diagnose cytomegalovirus status with high specificity and sensitivity in both the original and validation cohorts. A few of the identified cytomegalovirus-associated TCR beta chains were confirmed in vitro to be specific for cytomegalovirus antigens. When HLA alleles, especially DR and DQ, strongly co-occurred, attributing TCR associations to individual alleles was difficult. In a later analysis, several top co-occurrence clusters were reported to appear linked to parvovirus B19, influenza, CMV and Epstein-Barr virus. The study listed 164 TCR beta chains as associated with cytomegalovirus. Immune exposure information for the cohort was limited to CMV serostatus. Correlated functional status among segregating V segments might be attributable to linkage disequilibrium, but an unknown experimental factor could not be ruled out. In a later genetic analysis, a missense DCLRE1C variant was associated with V-gene and J-gene trimming of TCR beta chains, and the association was replicated in an independent cohort. An earlier analysis of roughly 570 of the donors showed that most TCR beta V segments appeared in productive rearrangements either about 87% or about 30% of the time, which broadly matched IMGT annotations. The sequencing pipeline was judged likely to have produced a cluster of highly shared sequence variants as a technical artifact.

The sample comprised PBMCs. This chain is built from TRBV6-5 and TRBJ2-1; 9 bases in between match TRBD1. The sequence was collected from a female donor in good health and CMV-seronegative. The CDR3 sequence is CASMTGGYNEQFF. The DNA sequence reads TGTGCCAGCATGACAGGGGGCTACAATGAGCAGTTCTTC.